These 10 T cell receptor beta chains came from one sample sequenced in a study of blood T cell repertoires in COVID-19. Repertoires were generated with immunoSEQ multiplex PCR, while TCRdb's copy carries only in-frame clones and drops some. Of approximately 240,000 clones detected, approximately 83% appear once; the ten largest clones hold about 3%. Sequencing used peripheral blood. These receptors all stem from a woman in her 30s who had recovered from COVID-19.

This chain joins TRBV5-1 and TRBJ1-2; 8 bases are a match to TRBD1. Germline V CDR1 and CDR2: SGHRS, YFSETQ. The CDR3 extends over 14 amino acids. The V and J ends lost 0 bases and 4 bases, in that order; junction bases with no gene match: 2. The CDR3 DNA sequence: TGCGCCAGCAGCTTGGAGGGACAGGTCTATGGCTACACCTTC. Amino acid sequence: CASSLEGQVYGYTF.

This clone was seen once. The J gene is TRBJ1-5, the V gene TRBV30, with 9 bases aligning to TRBD1. The length of the CDR3 is 13 residues. The ends lost 1 base at V and 8 bases at J; junction bases unmatched: 3. In germline, CDR1 is GTSNPN, CDR2 SVGIG (reference sequence). CDR3 sequence (DNA): TGTGCCTGGAGTGGACAGGGGGTTGAGCCCCAGCATTTT. Its protein product is CAWSGQGVEPQHF.

The rearrangement uses TRBV3-1 (or the pseudogene TRBV3-2) and TRBJ2-7; the match to TRBD1 covers 8 bases. V was pared by 1 base and J by 4 bases, with 6 bases of the junction left unmatched. CDR1 LGHDT and CDR2 YNNKEL come from the germline V gene (reference sequence). The CDR3 extends over 15 amino acids. The CDR3 region is CASSQGGQGLYEQYF. The CDR3 nucleotides are TGTGCCAGCAGCCAAGGTGGACAGGGTTTATACGAGCAGTACTTC.

The J gene is TRBJ1-4, the V gene TRBV12-5; TRBD1 matches 7 bases. Germline-derived CDR1 and CDR2 are LGHNT and FRNRAP. V dropped 6 bases and J dropped 6; count of bases not matched to a gene: 4. The CDR3 is 13 amino acids. CDR3 protein: CASGQGTDEKLFF. As DNA, the CDR3 is TGTGCTAGTGGACAGGGGACCGATGAAAAACTGTTTTTT.

The V call is TRBV4-2, the J call TRBJ2-3, with 8 bases that match TRBD2. V lost 1 base to trimming and J lost 2 bases; unmatched junction nucleotides: 5. Germline-derived CDR1 and CDR2 are LGHNA and YNFKEQ. The CDR3 totals 16 residues. The CDR3 DNA reads as TGTGCCAGCAGCCAAGGGGCAGCGGGGGTCACAGATACGCAGTATTTT. Translating it yields CASSQGAAGVTDTQYF.

This chain uses TRBV2 with TRBJ1-1; TRBD1 agrees at 7 bases. Germline CDR1 is SNHLY and CDR2 is FYNNEI. Trimming at V came to 1 base and at J to 4 bases, leaving 0 bases not matched to a gene. This CDR3 comprises 13 residues. The CDR3 here is CASSEGTGTEAFF. The DNA for the CDR3 is TGTGCCAGCAGTGAAGGGACAGGCACTGAAGCTTTCTTT.

The chain joins TRBV29-1 to TRBJ1-2; possible D gene TRBD1, 6 bases. V gave up 0 bases and J gave up 7 bases, with 15 bases separating them. CDR1 and CDR2 from the germline V gene are SQVTM and ANQGSEA. This CDR3 spans 14 amino acids. CDR3 protein: CSVEDLSGVSGYTF. The CDR3 DNA reads as TGCAGCGTTGAAGATCTGTCAGGGGTTAGTGGCTACACCTTC.

The rearrangement links TRBV3-1 (or the pseudogene TRBV3-2) to TRBJ1-1; possible D gene TRBD1, 5 bases. Germline V gives CDR1 LGHDT, CDR2 YNNKEL (reference sequence). With 4 bases removed from V and 7 bases from J, the gap between germline ends came to 13 bases. This CDR3 is built from 13 residues. CDR3 in amino acids: CASSPGHLHEAFF. The DNA of the CDR3 is TGTGCCAGCAGCCCCGGACACCTCCATGAAGCTTTCTTT.

In the case of this clone: A much larger clone lies one base from this, so it may be a read error. Other DNA sequences from this sample encode an identical CDR3 as well. V and J are TRBV6-4 and TRBJ2-1, with TRBD2 matching 11 bases. V dropped 0 bases and J dropped 7; count of bases not matched to a gene: 2. The CDR3 runs 15 residues. The germline gives CDR1 MRHNA, CDR2 SNTAGT. Written as DNA, the CDR3 is TGTGCCAGCAGTGACTCTAGCGGGGGGGCGAATGAGCAGTTCTTC. Translated: CASSDSSGGANEQFF.

This rearrangement joins TRBV5-1 to TRBJ1-4; possibly TRBD1 for D (5 bases). Germline CDR1 SGHRS, CDR2 YFSETQ. The CDR3 runs to 14 residues. V lost 2 bases, J lost 5 bases, and 10 bases lay in between. The CDR3 nucleotides read TGCGCCAGCAGCTTATCGGGGGTAAATGAAAAACTGTTTTTT. Translation: CASSLSGVNEKLFF.